This TCR beta chain was sequenced during a study of response to subunit inactivated influenza vaccine (dated by TCRdb to the late 2010s). For the wider study: The study used deep quantitative T cell receptor repertoire profiling to track responses to a trivalent subunit inactivated influenza vaccine.

The method was RT-PCR. Reads for this sample came from an Illumina HiSeq 2500. Using fastp at Q25 and MiXCR, TCRdb reprocessed the public reads and kept productive beta chains. For every CDR3 protein sequence, its rows merge into one entry that carries the most common genes and DNA. This sample comprises about 540,000 distinct CDR3 sequences, around a quarter of them detected only once. Clones ranked in the top ten supply under 3.5% of the sample. The paper as a whole reports these results and caveats: The authors proposed that each seasonal influenza vaccination may bring in only a limited number of new T cells.

The CDR3 contains 13 residues, cysteine and phenylalanine counted. Only CDR3 DNA is held: 39 bases, read in frame from base 1. V is cut by 9 bases and J by 0 bases, and the space between the germline ends is 11 bases. Via the germline V gene, CDR1 is SNHLY and CDR2 FYNNEI. This clonotype appeared many times. Its antigen remains unidentified. The input lacks base qualities; no much larger clone sits a single base away. The same specimen was also included in a second study, on T cells expressing NK-cell markers. Per the second study: 5'RACE template switching, by which a universal primer site and unique molecular identifiers were added, was used to make TCR beta cDNA libraries. Eight donors provided sorted CD3+CD56+NKG2C+, CD3+CD56+NKG2C- and CD3+CD56-NKG2C+ T-cell subsets, whose TCR beta-chain repertoires were profiled. Among the eight sequenced donors, only one was HCMV-seronegative, while the other seven were HCMV-seropositive. In several experiments an anti-gammadeltaTCR antibody was added to restrict sorting to alphabetaTCR-expressing T cells. In several donors, the dominant CD3+CD56+NKG2C+ clonotypes ranked among the top 10 CD8+ clonotypes, making up about 1.0-7.0% of CD8+ T cells. Those dominant clonotypes were again the most abundant among CD3+CD56-NKG2C+ cells in four donors, at roughly 25-65%. Whether the expanded NKG2C-expressing T cell clones were specific for HCMV antigens was left unclear. Randomly selected healthy volunteers, three men and five women, were used as the eight sequenced donors. HCMV-specific IgG was detected in serum with a commercial ELISA kit to determine HCMV serostatus. Peripheral blood mononuclear cells were isolated from blood by Ficoll density gradient centrifugation. Magnetic immunoseparation with Miltenyi isolation kits was used to isolate CD4+ and CD8+ T cells from PBMC. Priming for cDNA synthesis came from the TCR beta constant segment, and two successive PCR amplification steps followed. The libraries were sequenced on Illumina HiSeq 2000/2500, MiSeq or NextSeq, producing 2 x 150 bp reads. MIGEC was used to demultiplex reads and group the reads by UMI, and MiTCR was used to assemble and quantify clonotypes. To exclude erroneous sequences, any TCR cDNA sequence not supported by at least two reads was discarded. The tcR package was used for downstream repertoire analysis, and clonotypes were matched across fractions by CDR3 nucleotide sequence plus V segment. Antigen specificity was annotated against VDJdb with VDJmatch, allowing one amino acid substitution in CDR3.

Sequences were derived from CD4+ T cells sorted from PBMCs, sampled about 13 days after vaccination. The TCR sequence derives from a man aged 45-65 years who received an inactivated influenza vaccine. Donor details come from another sample of the same person, matched by shared clones. The sequence links TRBV2 to TRBJ1-2; TRBD1 could be the D gene, as 5 bases match. The nucleotide sequence reads TGTGCCAGACTATTGGGGCCTAACTATGGCTACACCTTC. It encodes CARLLGPNYGYTF.